This T cell receptor (beta chain) was captured by sequencing in a study of blood T cells in healthy people across ages. V lost 6 bases, J lost 3 bases, and 9 bases stayed unmatched. This CDR3 is 17 amino acids long. In germline, CDR1 is DFQATT, CDR2 SNEGSKA (reference sequence). Donors were systemically healthy Caucasian individuals from Russia aged 6 to 90 years. Every donor contributed about 10 milliliters of peripheral blood by blood draw. This clonotype was counted only a few times. A sample-barcoded 5' primer and a J-beta primer mix were used in a second PCR of about 6 to 12 cycles. One entry per CDR3 protein, called by TCRdb with MiXCR from the 5' RACE reads. The sample lists approximately 900,000 distinct CDR3 sequences, around 29% occurring once. The same specimen was also included in a second study, on T cells of mothers and their children. In that study: Samples were provided by three healthy Caucasian mothers and their six children. Researchers report slightly higher, though non-significant, overlap in related mother-child pairs than in unrelated pairs.

The sequenced sample consisted of blood. The TCR was taken from a woman aged 40 to 50 in good health. This chain joins TRBV20-1 and TRBJ2-4, with TRBD2 identical over 15 bases. CDR3 sequence (DNA): TGCAGTGCCCACCCAGGACTAGCGGGGGGGATCAAAAACATTCAGTACTTC. The encoded protein is CSAHPGLAGGIKNIQYF.